The source of this T cell receptor (beta chain) is a study of early T cells in non-severe SARS-CoV-2 infection. Study details: Sequencing targeted bulk RNA from unsorted whole blood, leaving chains unpaired.

Unique molecular identifiers tagged individual cDNA molecules. From the 5' RACE reads, TCRdb called clonotypes with MiXCR, one entry per CDR3 protein. Of fewer than 85,000 distinct CDR3 sequences in the sample, about 13% were seen once. This clonotype was seen many times. The antigen is unknown. Germline-derived CDR1 and CDR2 are SGHDN and FVKESK. The CDR3 spans 16 residues. Trimming cost V 3 bases and J 2 bases, with 14 bases left between them. Whole-study findings and limits: Anti-spike CD8 specificities were favored by VDJdb matching, whose results missed private and CD4 specificities.

V usage is TRBV14 and J usage is TRBJ2-1, with D maybe TRBD1 (6 bases). This TCR came from an adult who was a healthcare worker with PCR-confirmed SARS-CoV-2 infection or an uninfected control (not recorded which). Sample: whole blood. This CDR3 is CASSQELTGPYNEQFF. DNA of the CDR3: TGTGCCAGCAGCCAGGAATTGACAGGCCCCTACAATGAGCAGTTCTTC.